One and the same sample provided the 26 T cell receptor beta chains below, sequenced in a study of blood T cell repertoires in COVID-19. Sequenced by immunoSEQ multiplex PCR; TCRdb stores in-frame clones only, minus some. This sample has about 250,000 clones; about 89% occur once, and the top ten carry around 0.8%. The sequencing input was peripheral blood. The receptors stem from a man aged 25 to 45 with acute or convalescent COVID-19.

The J gene is TRBJ1-5, the V gene TRBV28; possible D gene TRBD1, 5 bases. V lost 2 bases and J lost 9, with 14 bases in between. This CDR3 has 14 residues. Germline V gene data show CDR1 as MDHEN and CDR2 as SYDVKM. The CDR3 is CASSLSQGGGPQHF. The DNA of the CDR3 is TGTGCCAGCAGTTTAAGTCAGGGCGGTGGGCCCCAGCATTTT.

The chain is built from TRBV5-1 and TRBJ2-1, with 11 bases that match TRBD1. Germline CDR1 SGHRS, CDR2 YFSETQ. CDR3 length: 16 residues. J was trimmed by 7 bases and V by 5 bases; bases with no gene match: 11. This CDR3 reads CASRSGPGTGGNEQFF. The DNA for the CDR3 is TGCGCCAGCAGATCTGGCCCCGGGACAGGGGGTAATGAGCAGTTCTTC.

This chain connects TRBV11-2 to TRBJ1-6; D perhaps matches TRBD1 (5 bases). CDR3 length: 14 residues. Deletions cut 5 bases from V and 9 bases from J, with 14 bases between. Germline loops: CDR1 SGHAT, CDR2 FQNNGV. CDR3 residues: CASSRGSGGSPLHF. CDR3 DNA: TGTGCCAGCAGCCGGGGGAGCGGGGGTTCACCCCTCCACTTT.

This clone has just a few counts. The chain carries TRBV6-1 and TRBJ1-3; TRBD1 aligns across 7 bases. Germline loops: CDR1 MNHNS, CDR2 SASEGT. The V segment lost 4 bases and the J segment 4 bases; nucleotides outside the gene matches: 10. CDR3 length equals 16 residues. The CDR3 is CASSGRPTGRGNTIYF. The CDR3 DNA sequence: TGTGCCAGCAGTGGCCGACCGACAGGGCGCGGAAACACCATATATTTT.

This chain joins TRBV9 and TRBJ1-1; 8 positions agree with TRBD1. CDR3 size: 13 residues. From germline, CDR1 is SGDLS and CDR2 YYNGEE. Losses at the gene ends were 4 bases for V and 6 bases for J; bases not matched to a gene: 5. The CDR3 DNA follows: TGTGCCAGCAGCCCGGACAGGGCCGCTGAAGCTTTCTTT. Protein sequence: CASSPDRAAEAFF.

The J gene is TRBJ1-1, the V gene TRBV6-5; D unresolved. V lost 4 bases, J lost 0 bases, and 6 bases lay in between. The CDR3 extends over 13 amino acids. Germline lookup yields CDR1 MNHEY and CDR2 SVGAGI. This CDR3 reads CASSSTMNTEAFF. CDR3 DNA sequence: TGTGCCAGCAGTTCCACTATGAACACTGAAGCTTTCTTT.

The genes are TRBV11-2 and TRBJ2-2, with D unclear. Germline V gene data show CDR1 as SGHAT and CDR2 as FQNNGV. V lost 1 base to trimming and J lost 5 bases, with 2 bases between them. The CDR3 is 12 amino acids. This chain's CDR3 is CASSLATGELFF. CDR3 DNA sequence: TGTGCCAGCAGCTTAGCGACCGGGGAGCTGTTTTTT.

The gene calls are TRBV6-1 and TRBJ2-2; TRBD2 matches 8 bases. Unmatched junction bases numbered 2, after V lost 1 base and J lost 4 bases. CDR3 length: 15 residues. Germline V lookup: CDR1 MNHNS, CDR2 SASEGT. The CDR3 loop reads CASSEERGLTGELFF. In DNA, the CDR3 is TGTGCCAGCAGTGAAGAGCGGGGGCTCACCGGGGAGCTGTTTTTT.

This chain links TRBV4-1 with TRBJ2-1; 7 bases map to TRBD1. Unmatched junction bases numbered 6, after V lost 1 base and J lost 6 bases. The CDR3 consists of 15 residues. Per the germline V gene, CDR1 is MGHRA and CDR2 is YSYEKL. The CDR3 coding sequence is TGCGCCAGCAGCCAAGGACCACAGGGGTTCAATGAGCAGTTCTTC. Amino acids: CASSQGPQGFNEQFF.

The CDR3 nucleotides are TGTGCCAGCAGCGTAGGACGGACAGGGGGCTACGAGCAGTACTTC. Protein product: CASSVGRTGGYEQYF. The V gene is TRBV9, the J gene TRBJ2-7; 10 bases are shared with TRBD1. The CDR3 consists of 15 residues. V lost 0 bases, J lost 3 bases, and 3 bases stayed unmatched. Germline V gene data show CDR1 as SGDLS and CDR2 as YYNGEE.

The chain carries TRBV5-1 and TRBJ2-5, with D tentatively TRBD2 (5 bases). The V gene lost 7 bases and the J gene lost 5 bases, with 6 bases spanning the gap. Germline CDR1 is SGHRS and CDR2 is YFSETQ. This CDR3 comprises 10 residues. CDR3 protein: CASWEETQYF. In nucleotides, the CDR3 is TGCGCCAGCTGGGAGGAGACCCAGTACTTC.

The chain combines TRBV10-1 with TRBJ2-3, with D possibly matching TRBD2 (5 bases). V shed 2 bases and J shed 5 bases, with 14 bases lying between them. This CDR3 comprises 15 residues. The germline V gene has CDR1 WNHNN and CDR2 SYGVQD (reference sequence). CDR3 bases: TGCGCCAGCAGTGAGCCCCCACTAGTAGGAGATACGCAGTATTTT. This codes for CASSEPPLVGDTQYF.

This clone was seen a single time. The J gene is TRBJ2-5, the V gene TRBV5-1; TRBD1 matches at 7 bases. Germline V gene lookup returns CDR1 SGHRS and CDR2 YFSETQ. V trimming: 2 bases; J trimming: 5 bases; junction bases outside the gene matches: 9. The CDR3 length is 15 residues. The CDR3 DNA follows: TGCGCCAGCAGCTTTAAGGGGGCGCAGGGGGAGACCCAGTACTTC. It is translated as CASSFKGAQGETQYF.

This rearrangement joins TRBV12-3 or TRBV12-4 to TRBJ1-2; D gene unclear. V was pared by 3 bases and J by 2 bases, with 7 bases between. The CDR3 is 13 amino acids. CDR3 sequence reads: CASSFARNYGYTF. Here the CDR3 DNA reads TGTGCCAGCAGTTTTGCCCGGAACTATGGCTACACCTTC.

This clone was seen only once. At the DNA level, this CDR3 is encoded by other sequences in the same sample as well. The CDR3 is CASSPGLAYEQYF. The CDR3 nucleotides read TGTGCCAGCTCACCGGGACTCGCCTACGAGCAGTACTTC. This sequence joins TRBV18 and TRBJ2-7, with TRBD2 as a possible D gene (6 bases). Germline V CDR1 and CDR2: KGHSH, LQKENI. The CDR3 runs 13 residues. The V and J ends lost 3 bases and 2 bases respectively, with 8 bases between them.

The chain employs TRBV30 and TRBJ2-7; 11 nucleotides align to TRBD2. The CDR3 covers 13 residues. The germline V gene encodes CDR1 GTSNPN and CDR2 SVGIG (reference sequence). V was clipped by 1 base and J by 6 bases; unmatched bases: 2. The CDR3 sequence is CAWSEGLAVEQYF. The CDR3 DNA is TGTGCCTGGAGTGAGGGACTAGCGGTCGAGCAGTACTTC. Full variable domain (missing parts from reference TRBV30 and TRBJ2-7): SQTIHQWPATLVQPVGSPLSLECTVEGTSNPNLYWYRQAAGRGLQLLFYSVGIGQISSEVPQNLSASRPQDRQFILSSKKLLLSDSGFYLCAWSEGLAVEQYFGPGTRLTVT.

The J gene is TRBJ2-1, the V gene TRBV9; D may be TRBD2 (6 bases). The V end lost 4 bases, the J end lost 2 bases, and 16 bases lay between the germline ends. CDR1 and CDR2 (germline): SGDLS, YYNGEE. The CDR3 spans 16 residues. The CDR3 here is CASSPWEVETYNEQFF. CDR3 in DNA: TGTGCCAGCAGCCCCTGGGAGGTGGAGACCTACAATGAGCAGTTCTTC.

The chain carries TRBV5-5 and TRBJ2-1; a weak D match, TRBD2 (6 bases). CDR1 SGHKS and CDR2 YYEKEE come from the germline V gene (reference sequence). This CDR3 comprises 12 residues. V lost 5 bases to trimming and J lost 9 bases, with 12 bases between them. CDR3 coding DNA: TGTGCCAGCAGTTCATGGAGGGGTGAGCAGTTCTTC. Amino acid sequence: CASSSWRGEQFF.

The J gene is TRBJ1-2, the V gene TRBV28; 11 bases align to TRBD1. The CDR3 totals 16 residues. Germline trimming cut 3 bases from V and 8 bases from J; bases unmatched to any gene: 11. Germline-derived CDR1 and CDR2 are MDHEN and SYDVKM. The CDR3 loop is CASSLFAGQGAGGYTF. DNA for the CDR3: TGTGCCAGCAGTTTGTTTGCAGGACAGGGGGCCGGAGGCTACACCTTC.

This clone was observed once. The chain couples TRBV6-2 or TRBV6-3 to TRBJ1-2; 7 bases are a match to TRBD1. Germline V lookup: CDR1 MNHEY, CDR2 SVGEGT. The V and J ends lost 6 bases and 8 bases, in that order; junction bases with no gene match: 3. There are 11 residues in the CDR3. The CDR3 DNA follows: TGTGCCAGCAGCCGGACAGGAGGCTACACCTTC. Translated: CASSRTGGYTF.

The V and J genes are TRBV19 and TRBJ1-6; D possibly corresponds to TRBD1 (6 bases). V was trimmed by 9 bases and J by 0 bases, leaving 15 bases between them. The CDR3 covers 16 residues. CDR1 is LNHDA and CDR2 is SQIVND in the germline V gene (reference sequence). In DNA form, the CDR3 reads TGTGCCAGCAGACGACAGGACGTCTCCTATAATTCACCCCTCCACTTT. Its translation: CASRRQDVSYNSPLHF.

This chain links TRBV5-6 with TRBJ2-5; D gene ambiguous. The V end was cut by 4 bases, the J end by 0 bases, with 7 bases between. Germline CDR1 reads SGHDT; CDR2 reads YYEEEE. The CDR3 totals 13 residues. Written as DNA, the CDR3 is TGTGCCAGCAGCCTACCGAACCAAGAGACCCAGTACTTC. Its protein product is CASSLPNQETQYF.

The V gene is TRBV30, the J gene TRBJ1-1, with 7 bases lining up with TRBD1. This CDR3 contains 11 residues. The V segment lost 8 bases and the J segment 7 bases; nucleotides outside the gene matches: 7. Germline CDR1 GTSNPN, CDR2 SVGIG (reference sequence). CDR3 loop: CALTGTFEAFF. The CDR3 region has the DNA TGTGCCCTGACAGGGACTTTTGAAGCTTTCTTT.

The chain joins TRBV28 to TRBJ1-2, with a weak D call TRBD1 (5 bases). Germline V gene lookup returns CDR1 MDHEN and CDR2 SYDVKM. Trimming removed 10 bases at V and 7 bases at J, with 19 bases between. The CDR3 extends over 13 amino acids. Here the CDR3 reads CATRTAPRGGYTF. CDR3 nucleotides: TGTGCCACCCGGACCGCTCCAAGGGGTGGCTACACCTTC.

The chain carries TRBV2 and TRBJ1-5; tentative D call: TRBD1 (5 bases). The CDR3 has 13 amino acids. The germline gives CDR1 SNHLY, CDR2 FYNNEI. The V end lost 6 bases, the J end lost 11 bases, and 17 bases lay between the germline ends. This chain's CDR3 is CASRDMVDLAQHF. CDR3 coding DNA: TGTGCCAGCAGGGACATGGTAGATCTAGCCCAGCATTTT.

The chain couples TRBV9 to TRBJ2-7; no firm D call. V was shortened by 0 bases and J by 7 bases, with 8 bases between the two germline ends. Germline V CDR1 and CDR2: SGDLS, YYNGEE. The CDR3 spans 12 residues. The CDR3, as DNA: TGTGCCAGCAGCGTAGGGGTCGGGGAGCAGTACTTC. Translated, it gives CASSVGVGEQYF.